A selection of T cell receptor beta chains follows, all from one sample in a study of neurological immune-mediated disorders. TCRdb re-analysed the 5' RACE reads in MiXCR, keeping a single row per CDR3 protein. Of approximately 37,000 distinct CDR3 sequences in the sample, over 12% are singletons; the top ten hold 27%. Sequencing was carried out using PBMCs. These receptors originate from a woman aged 45-65 years with HTLV-1-associated myelopathy (HAM/TSP). CDR3s include the opening cysteine and the closing phenylalanine or tryptophan. A D gene is named only where the DNA matches it firmly. Clone size, where shown, is once, few, many, or a class for clones that have expanded.

v_call: TRBV10-2; j_call: TRBJ1-1; d_call: NA; clone_size: many; cdr3_aa: CASSEQGGTEAFF; cdr3_nt: TGCGCCAGCAGTGAACAGGGTGGCACTGAAGCTTTCTTT
v_call: TRBV5-1; j_call: TRBJ2-3; d_call: NA; clone_size: many; cdr3_aa: CASSSRRAVARTDTQYF; cdr3_nt: TGCGCCAGCAGCTCCCGCCGGGCGGTGGCTCGCACAGATACGCAGTATTTT
v_call: TRBV5-1; j_call: TRBJ2-7; d_call: TRBD1; clone_size: many; cdr3_aa: CASSLGTGGFYEQYF; cdr3_nt: TGCGCCAGCAGCCTCGGGACAGGGGGCTTCTACGAGCAGTACTTC
v_call: TRBV29-1; j_call: TRBJ2-7; d_call: TRBD1; clone_size: many; cdr3_aa: CSVAGQGHEQYF; cdr3_nt: TGCAGCGTCGCGGGACAGGGCCACGAGCAGTACTTC
v_call: TRBV20-1; j_call: TRBJ2-1; d_call: TRBD2; clone_size: many; cdr3_aa: CSARRDQLAGGPINEQFF; cdr3_nt: TGCAGTGCTAGGAGGGATCAACTAGCGGGGGGTCCTATCAATGAGCAGTTCTTC
v_call: TRBV7-8; j_call: TRBJ1-2; d_call: TRBD1; clone_size: NA; cdr3_aa: CASSLARDREQWGYTF; cdr3_nt: TGTGCCAGCAGCTTAGCGAGAGACAGGGAACAGTGGGGCTACACCTTC
v_call: TRBV6-2/TRBV6-3; j_call: TRBJ1-6; d_call: NA; clone_size: many; cdr3_aa: CASSYSMARVGSPLHF; cdr3_nt: TGTGCCAGCAGTTACTCGATGGCCAGGGTGGGTTCACCCCTCCACTTT
v_call: TRBV28; j_call: TRBJ1-2; d_call: TRBD1; clone_size: NA; cdr3_aa: CASSEDRVPVGYGYTF; cdr3_nt: TGTGCCAGCAGTGAAGACAGGGTACCGGTGGGCTATGGCTACACCTTC
v_call: TRBV7-2; j_call: TRBJ2-1; d_call: TRBD2; clone_size: NA; cdr3_aa: CASSGRGDEFF; cdr3_nt: TGTGCCAGCAGCGGGCGGGGGGACGAGTTCTTC
v_call: TRBV21-1; j_call: TRBJ2-1; d_call: NA; clone_size: many; cdr3_aa: CASSKWGSSGEVWNEQFF; cdr3_nt: TGTGCCAGCAGCAAATGGGGGTCTAGCGGGGAGGTTTGGAATGAGCAGTTCTTC
v_call: TRBV5-1; j_call: TRBJ2-7; d_call: NA; clone_size: NA; cdr3_aa: CASSLSGIPYEQYF; cdr3_nt: TGCGCCAGCAGCTTGTCAGGAATACCCTACGAGCAGTACTTC
v_call: TRBV5-1; j_call: TRBJ1-1; d_call: NA; clone_size: many; cdr3_aa: CASSLGTAMNTEAFF; cdr3_nt: TGCGCCAGCAGCTTGGGGACAGCCATGAACACTGAAGCTTTCTTT
v_call: TRBV7-2; j_call: TRBJ2-5; d_call: TRBD2; clone_size: many; cdr3_aa: CASSLILAGVETQYF; cdr3_nt: TGTGCCAGCAGCTTAATCTTAGCGGGGGTGGAGACCCAGTACTTC
v_call: TRBV6-2/TRBV6-3; j_call: TRBJ1-5; d_call: NA; clone_size: NA; cdr3_aa: CASSNFGTPDQPQHF; cdr3_nt: TGTGCCAGCAGTAACTTTGGGACACCCGATCAGCCCCAGCATTTT
v_call: TRBV11-3; j_call: TRBJ2-1; d_call: NA; clone_size: many; cdr3_aa: CASSLDQWSSYNEQFF; cdr3_nt: TGTGCCAGCAGCTTAGATCAGTGGAGCTCCTACAATGAGCAGTTCTTC